A selection of T cell receptor beta chains follows, all from one sample in a study of blood T cells in healthy people across ages. TCRdb processed the 5' RACE reads anew with MiXCR; each CDR3 protein has one entry. The table lists fewer than 900,000 distinct CDR3 sequences, 45% to 50% of them singletons. The sample consisted of blood. These receptors all come from an older woman in good health. The CDR3 runs from the conserved cysteine through the conserved F or W. A D gene is named only where the DNA matches it firmly. Rows give clone size only sometimes, using once, few, many, or a class for an expanded clone.

J gene: TRBJ1-2
V gene: TRBV29-1
clone size: -
D gene: TRBD1
CDR3 DNA: TGCAGCGCCAAGGACAGGGGGCAAAACTATGGCTACACCTTC
CDR3 protein: CSAKDRGQNYGYTF

J gene: TRBJ1-1
V gene: TRBV5-1
clone size: -
D gene: -
CDR3 DNA: TGCGCCAGCAGCTGGGCTGTGGAGAACACTGAAGCTTTCTTT
CDR3 protein: CASSWAVENTEAFF

J gene: TRBJ2-7
V gene: TRBV6-2/TRBV6-3
clone size: few
D gene: TRBD2
CDR3 DNA: TGTGCCAGCAGCCGGGGACTAGCGGGGGGCAATGAGCAGTACTTC
CDR3 protein: CASSRGLAGGNEQYF

J gene: TRBJ1-6
V gene: TRBV7-2
clone size: few
D gene: TRBD1
CDR3 DNA: TGTGCCAGCAGCTTATCGCGGGACAGTCGCCTCCACTTT
CDR3 protein: CASSLSRDSRLHF

J gene: TRBJ1-5
V gene: TRBV27
clone size: few
D gene: TRBD1
CDR3 DNA: TGTGCCAGCAGGACAGGGGGCTCTAATCAGCCCCAGCATTTT
CDR3 protein: CASRTGGSNQPQHF

J gene: TRBJ1-1
V gene: TRBV5-1
clone size: -
D gene: TRBD1
CDR3 DNA: TGCGCCAGCAGCTCCCACCCAGACAGGGGTTACGAGGCTTTCTTT
CDR3 protein: CASSSHPDRGYEAFF

J gene: TRBJ1-1
V gene: TRBV29-1
clone size: -
D gene: -
CDR3 DNA: TGCAGCGTCGGGGAAGGAGTTTACACTGAAGCTTTCTTT
CDR3 protein: CSVGEGVYTEAFF

J gene: TRBJ2-7
V gene: TRBV6-5
clone size: once
D gene: TRBD1
CDR3 DNA: TGTGCCAGCAGTTATGGCGAGGGGGCGGCCTACGAGCAGTACTTC
CDR3 protein: CASSYGEGAAYEQYF

J gene: TRBJ2-7
V gene: TRBV6-6
clone size: few
D gene: -
CDR3 DNA: TGTGCCAGCAGTTACGAGTCCGCCTACGAGCAGTACTTC
CDR3 protein: CASSYESAYEQYF

J gene: TRBJ2-7
V gene: TRBV10-3
clone size: once
D gene: -
CDR3 DNA: TGTGCCATCACCCGGATGAAGGGGGAGAGCTACGAGCAGTACTTC
CDR3 protein: CAITRMKGESYEQYF

J gene: TRBJ2-7
V gene: TRBV20-1
clone size: -
D gene: TRBD2
CDR3 DNA: TGCAGTGCTAGAGATCTGGATAGCGGGACCCCCTACGAGCAGTACTTC
CDR3 protein: CSARDLDSGTPYEQYF

J gene: TRBJ2-4
V gene: TRBV15
clone size: few
D gene: -
CDR3 DNA: TGTGCCACCCACCCCGCGGGGACAGCCAAAAACATTCAGTACTTC
CDR3 protein: CATHPAGTAKNIQYF

J gene: TRBJ1-1
V gene: TRBV18
clone size: -
D gene: TRBD1
CDR3 DNA: TGTGCCAGCTCACCACGACCTGGGACAGAAATGAACACTGAAGCTTTCTTT
CDR3 protein: CASSPRPGTEMNTEAFF

J gene: TRBJ2-1
V gene: TRBV24-1
clone size: -
D gene: TRBD1
CDR3 DNA: TGTGCCACCAGTGACATGGACAGGGGGCACTACAATGAGCAGTTCTTC
CDR3 protein: CATSDMDRGHYNEQFF

J gene: TRBJ2-5
V gene: TRBV21-1
clone size: once
D gene: -
CDR3 DNA: TGTGCCAGCAGCAAAGGAGCGGGAGACTACAATGAGCAGTACTTC
CDR3 protein: CASSKGAGDYNEQYF

J gene: TRBJ1-1
V gene: TRBV27
clone size: -
D gene: TRBD1
CDR3 DNA: TGTGCCAGCAGTTTAAGGGGACAGCCGGGAGGCGAAGCTTTCTTT
CDR3 protein: CASSLRGQPGGEAFF

J gene: TRBJ2-1
V gene: TRBV11-2
clone size: -
D gene: -
CDR3 DNA: TGTGCCAGCAGCTTAGGAAGTTTAGGCAATGAGCAGTTCTTC
CDR3 protein: CASSLGSLGNEQFF

J gene: TRBJ1-2
V gene: TRBV4-2
clone size: -
D gene: -
CDR3 DNA: TGTGCCAGCAGCCAAGATGAGAACAGGGTCTATGGCTACACCTTC
CDR3 protein: CASSQDENRVYGYTF

J gene: TRBJ2-1
V gene: TRBV4-3
clone size: -
D gene: -
CDR3 DNA: TGCGCCAGCAGCCAAGACCACCGGCTAGCCGACAATGAGCAGTTCTTC
CDR3 protein: CASSQDHRLADNEQFF

J gene: TRBJ2-7
V gene: TRBV6-5
clone size: -
D gene: TRBD2
CDR3 DNA: TGTGCCAGCAGCCACCTCGAGACTAGCTACTACTACGAGCAGTACTTC
CDR3 protein: CASSHLETSYYYEQYF

J gene: TRBJ2-1
V gene: TRBV29-1
clone size: -
D gene: -
CDR3 DNA: TGCAGCGTGGGGCAGTGGAGCTCCTACAATGAGCAGTTCTTC
CDR3 protein: CSVGQWSSYNEQFF

J gene: TRBJ1-2
V gene: TRBV27
clone size: -
D gene: -
CDR3 DNA: TGTGCCAGCAGTTTGATTCGGGACACTACCTATGGCTACACCTTC
CDR3 protein: CASSLIRDTTYGYTF

J gene: TRBJ2-7
V gene: TRBV24-1
clone size: many
D gene: TRBD1
CDR3 DNA: TGTGCCACCAGCGCCACAGGGGGCACCCACGAGCAGTACTTC
CDR3 protein: CATSATGGTHEQYF

J gene: TRBJ2-3
V gene: TRBV29-1
clone size: -
D gene: -
CDR3 DNA: TGCAGCATTGACGTAGGTGCAGATACGCAGTATTTT
CDR3 protein: CSIDVGADTQYF

J gene: TRBJ1-1
V gene: TRBV28
clone size: few
D gene: TRBD1
CDR3 DNA: TGTGCCAGCAATCCACAGGGGTTTGAAGCTTTCTTT
CDR3 protein: CASNPQGFEAFF

J gene: TRBJ2-7
V gene: TRBV7-9
clone size: -
D gene: TRBD1
CDR3 DNA: TGTGCCAGCAGCTTTCAGGGACAGGGAGGCGAGCAGTACTTC
CDR3 protein: CASSFQGQGGEQYF

J gene: TRBJ2-1
V gene: TRBV7-9
clone size: -
D gene: -
CDR3 DNA: TGTGCCAGCAGCTTAAGGGGACGGGCGTCCGGTGAGCAGTTCTTC
CDR3 protein: CASSLRGRASGEQFF

J gene: TRBJ1-6
V gene: TRBV27
clone size: -
D gene: -
CDR3 DNA: TGTGCCAGCAGTTTACACAGACAAGTCCCCCTCCACTTT
CDR3 protein: CASSLHRQVPLHF

J gene: TRBJ2-1
V gene: TRBV4-2
clone size: -
D gene: -
CDR3 DNA: TGTGCCAGCAGCCAAGAAAGGGGCAGCTCCTACAATGAGCAGTTCTTC
CDR3 protein: CASSQERGSSYNEQFF

J gene: TRBJ2-5
V gene: TRBV5-1
clone size: -
D gene: TRBD1
CDR3 DNA: TGCGCCAGCAGCTTGGCTCCGACAGGGGGGATGGAGACCCAGTACTTC
CDR3 protein: CASSLAPTGGMETQYF

J gene: TRBJ2-4
V gene: TRBV29-1
clone size: -
D gene: TRBD1
CDR3 DNA: TGCAGCGTTGAAACAGGGGGCGGGAACATTCAGTACTTC
CDR3 protein: CSVETGGGNIQYF

J gene: TRBJ2-3
V gene: TRBV12-3/TRBV12-4
clone size: few
D gene: TRBD2
CDR3 DNA: TGTGCCAGCAGTTCCCTTAGCGGGAGGGCCCCAGATACGCAGTATTTT
CDR3 protein: CASSSLSGRAPDTQYF

J gene: TRBJ1-1
V gene: TRBV4-2
clone size: few
D gene: -
CDR3 DNA: TGTGCCAGCAGCCCGGCTATTGGTGGGGCTTTCTTT
CDR3 protein: CASSPAIGGAFF

J gene: TRBJ1-5
V gene: TRBV29-1
clone size: few
D gene: -
CDR3 DNA: TGCAGCGCTCGGGCCGGCAATCAGCCCCAGCATTTT
CDR3 protein: CSARAGNQPQHF

J gene: TRBJ2-4
V gene: TRBV5-6
clone size: -
D gene: TRBD1
CDR3 DNA: TGTGCCAGCAGCTCAACGAACAGGGGGCGTACAGCCAAAAACATTCAGTACTTC
CDR3 protein: CASSSTNRGRTAKNIQYF

J gene: TRBJ1-1
V gene: TRBV29-1
clone size: few
D gene: -
CDR3 DNA: TGCAGCGCTGGGATGAGTGCTGAAGCTTTCTTT
CDR3 protein: CSAGMSAEAFF